This entry lists 25 T cell receptor beta chains sequenced from one sample in a study of blood T cell repertoires in COVID-19. Libraries were prepared by immunoSEQ multiplex PCR; TCRdb keeps only in-frame clonotypes and omits some of them. The sample records over 200,000 clones, about 90% being singletons. Source material: peripheral blood. Every receptor here comes from a young woman who had recovered from COVID-19.

The chain combines TRBV9 with TRBJ2-5; D remains unclear. Germline-derived CDR1 and CDR2 are SGDLS and YYNGEE. The CDR3 is made up of 13 amino acids. V lost 0 bases and J 5 bases, leaving 8 bases between the germline ends. The DNA of the CDR3 is TGTGCCAGCAGCGTAGACAGTATTGAGACCCAGTACTTC. Translating it yields CASSVDSIETQYF.

The chain employs TRBV7-3 and TRBJ1-1; D is ambiguous. The CDR3 has 13 residues. Germline V lookup: CDR1 SGHTA, CDR2 FQGTGA. V was pared by 2 bases and J by 3 bases, with 7 bases between. CDR3 DNA: TGTGCCAGCAGCTTAGGTTTAGACACTGAAGCTTTCTTT. It yields the protein CASSLGLDTEAFF. Supplemented by reference TRBV7-3 and TRBJ1-1, the full variable domain reads GAGVSQTPSNKVTEKGKYVELRCDPISGHTALYWYRQSLGQGPEFLIYFQGTGAADDSGLPNDRFFAVRPEGSVSTLKIQRTERGDSAVYLCASSLGLDTEAFFGQGTRLTVV.

The chain carries TRBV27 and TRBJ1-1; D may be TRBD1 (5 bases). The CDR3 has 14 residues. Germline V gene sequence: CDR1 MNHEY, CDR2 SMNVEV (reference sequence). The ends were cut back, 6 bases at V and 1 base at J, with 12 bases in the middle. CDR3 in DNA: TGTGCCAGCAGGCCAGCGGGGGAGAACACTGAAGCTTTCTTT. Amino acids: CASRPAGENTEAFF.

The chain is built from TRBV15 and TRBJ1-4; 7 positions agree with TRBD1. Germline lookup yields CDR1 LNHNV and CDR2 YYDKDF (reference sequence). Trimming took 0 bases from V and 4 from J; bases not matched to a gene: 14. CDR3 length equals 19 residues. As DNA, the CDR3 is TGTGCCACCAGCAGAGATTTTGTGAGGGACAGACCTTTTAATGAAAAACTGTTTTTT. Encoded protein: CATSRDFVRDRPFNEKLFF.

The chain has TRBV2 and TRBJ2-1, with 10 positions matching TRBD2. The CDR3 totals 18 residues. Germline CDR1 and CDR2: SNHLY and FYNNEI. Trimming cost V 5 bases and J 10 bases; bases outside gene matches: 20. CDR3 protein: CASSSFLHLAGVVSEQFF. The CDR3 DNA reads as TGTGCCAGCAGTTCTTTCCTCCATCTAGCGGGGGTTGTTTCGGAGCAGTTCTTC.

The CDR3 reads CASSFATYRANTGELFF. DNA for the CDR3: TGCGCCAGCAGCTTCGCCACATACAGGGCGAACACCGGGGAGCTGTTTTTT. The V gene is TRBV5-1, the J gene TRBJ2-2; perhaps TRBD1 as D (6 bases). The CDR3 spans 17 residues. Germline CDR1 reads SGHRS; CDR2 reads YFSETQ. V was pared by 2 bases and J by 0 bases, with 14 bases between. The variable domain in full, with the rest retrieved from reference TRBV5-1 and TRBJ2-2, is KAGVTQTPRYLIKTRGQQVTLSCSPISGHRSVSWYQQTPGQGLQFLFEYFSETQRNKGNFPGRFSGRQFSNSRSEMNVSTLELGDSALYLCASSFATYRANTGELFFGEGSRLTVL.

This chain uses TRBV3-1 (or the pseudogene TRBV3-2) with TRBJ2-2; 7 nucleotides line up with TRBD1. The CDR3 consists of 16 residues. After removal of 0 bases from V and 2 bases from J, the junction contained 3 bases not matched to a gene. Looked up from germline, CDR1 is LGHDT and CDR2 is YNNKEL (reference sequence). As DNA, the CDR3 is TGTGCCAGCAGCCAAGATAGGGGGCTTAACACCGGGGAGCTGTTTTTT. Translated, it gives CASSQDRGLNTGELFF.

Notes on this clone: A read error may produce the germline difference seen at one junction end. The rearrangement joins TRBV9 to TRBJ1-2, with 7 bases matching TRBD1. Germline lookup yields CDR1 SGDLS and CDR2 YYNGEE. The CDR3 length is 15 residues. The CDR3 here is CACSQSTGTVYGYTF. CDR3 in DNA: TGTGCCTGCAGCCAATCGACCGGGACAGTCTATGGCTACACCTTC.

The rearrangement joins TRBV6-7 to TRBJ2-7; 7 positions match TRBD1. TRBV6-7 is an ORF, and what it does is uncertain. V gave up 11 bases and J gave up 6 bases; unmatched junction bases: 7. This CDR3 is built from 11 residues. CDR3 sequence (DNA): TGTGCCGGGAGACAGGGCGGCGAGCAGTACTTC. Its translation: CAGRQGGEQYF.

The V and J genes are TRBV15 and TRBJ1-2; 9 nucleotides agree with TRBD1. V was clipped by 5 bases and J by 4 bases; unmatched bases: 5. Per germline, CDR1 LNHNV and CDR2 YYDKDF (reference sequence). The CDR3 spans 14 residues. The CDR3 DNA is TGTGCCACCAGCTTCGGACAGGGGTTCTATGGCTACACCTTC. Translation: CATSFGQGFYGYTF.

The genes are TRBV7-9 and TRBJ1-2; 9 nucleotides agree with TRBD1. CDR1 and CDR2 (germline): SEHNR, FQNEAQ (reference sequence). V lost 5 bases to trimming and J lost 8 bases; unmatched junction nucleotides: 12. CDR3 length: 15 residues. CDR3 residues: CASSPPGTGFEGYTF. The CDR3 DNA sequence: TGTGCCAGCAGCCCACCCGGGACAGGGTTTGAAGGCTACACCTTC.

The chain recombines TRBV9 with TRBJ2-2; maybe TRBD2 (6 bases). V gave up 0 bases and J gave up 3 bases, with 12 bases separating them. This CDR3 has 16 residues. Germline lookup yields CDR1 SGDLS and CDR2 YYNGEE. The CDR3 coding sequence is TGTGCCAGCAGCGTAGGTGCCGGGAGCGACACCGGGGAGCTGTTTTTT. Amino acid sequence: CASSVGAGSDTGELFF.

This clone has only one observation. The V call is TRBV6-5, the J call TRBJ1-6, with D perhaps TRBD1 (5 bases). The V gene's germline CDR1 is MNHEY and CDR2 SVGAGI. V shed 8 bases and J shed 3 bases, with 14 bases lying between them. This CDR3 has 15 residues. The CDR3 DNA reads TGTGCCAGCGGTCCGGGGGTCCTCTATAATTCACCCCTCCACTTT. Translated, it gives CASGPGVLYNSPLHF.

The chain recombines TRBV7-6 with TRBJ1-3; 7 nucleotides align to TRBD1. J lost 3 bases, V lost 0 bases, and 8 bases had no gene match. Germline lookup yields CDR1 SGHVS and CDR2 FNYEAQ. The CDR3 contains 17 residues. CDR3: CASSLANLGGLGNTIYF. The CDR3 DNA follows: TGTGCCAGCAGCTTAGCGAACTTAGGGGGCCTTGGAAACACCATATATTTT.

J is TRBJ2-5 and V is TRBV7-9; D perhaps matches TRBD1 (6 bases). V dropped 6 bases and J dropped 0 bases, with 14 bases sitting between them. This CDR3 has 15 residues. CDR1 is SEHNR, CDR2 FQNEAQ, per germline (reference sequence). CDR3 in DNA: TGTGCCAGCAGTCGACTGCAGGGGTACCAAGAGACCCAGTACTTC. Translated, it gives CASSRLQGYQETQYF. Drawing the rest from reference TRBV7-9 and TRBJ2-5, the complete variable domain is DTGVSQNPRHKITKRGQNVTFRCDPISEHNRLYWYRQTLGQGPEFLTYFQNEAQLEKSRLLSDRFSAERPKGSFSTLEIQRTEQGDSAMYLCASSRLQGYQETQYFGPGTRLLVL.

V usage is TRBV20-1 and J usage is TRBJ2-1; unclear D gene. The CDR3 totals 15 residues. Germline CDR1 is DFQATT and CDR2 is SNEGSKA (reference sequence). With 3 bases removed from V and 0 bases from J, the gap between germline ends came to 12 bases. The CDR3 DNA sequence: TGCAGTGCTAGTGATCTCAGAACCTCCTACAATGAGCAGTTCTTC. Amino acids: CSASDLRTSYNEQFF.

The V call is TRBV5-1, the J call TRBJ2-2, with D maybe TRBD2 (7 bases). From germline, CDR1 is SGHRS and CDR2 YFSETQ. Trimming removed 4 bases at V and 2 bases at J, with 24 bases between. The CDR3 consists of 19 residues. CDR3 sequence: CASSPGLIGRGPNTGELFF. CDR3 bases: TGCGCCAGCAGCCCCGGACTAATTGGGCGGGGGCCTAACACCGGGGAGCTGTTTTTT.

Comments on this clone: Additional DNA sequences in this sample encode the identical CDR3. The chain employs TRBV5-1 and TRBJ2-5, with 7 bases fitting TRBD1. Per germline, CDR1 SGHRS and CDR2 YFSETQ. J gave up 4 bases and V 5 bases, and 5 bases lay outside the gene matches. This CDR3 comprises 13 residues. The CDR3 loop reads CASSSPGGETQYF. The CDR3 nucleotides read TGCGCCAGCAGTTCCCCAGGGGGAGAGACCCAGTACTTC.

The V gene is TRBV5-1, the J gene TRBJ2-5; 7 nucleotides match TRBD1. Germline trimming cut 4 bases from V and 5 bases from J; bases unmatched to any gene: 11. The length of the CDR3 is 15 residues. CDR1 and CDR2 (germline): SGHRS, YFSETQ. The CDR3 coding sequence is TGCGCCAGCAGCCCAGCCCCGACAGGGATGGAGACCCAGTACTTC. Amino acids: CASSPAPTGMETQYF.

The gene calls are TRBV4-1 and TRBJ1-2; no clear D gene. The CDR3 has 14 residues. In germline, CDR1 is MGHRA, CDR2 YSYEKL. V was pared by 1 base and J by 0 bases, with 6 bases between. CDR3 amino acids: CASSQGAANYGYTF. The CDR3 nucleotides read TGCGCCAGCAGCCAAGGGGCAGCTAACTATGGCTACACCTTC.

The chain carries TRBV7-6 and TRBJ1-2; 8 bases match TRBD1. The junction had 8 bases not matched to a gene; V was cut back by 5 bases and J by 0 bases. Germline V gives CDR1 SGHVS, CDR2 FNYEAQ. This CDR3 is 16 amino acids long. CDR3 sequence (DNA): TGTGCCAGCAGCCCGACAGGGGAGTACACTAACTATGGCTACACCTTC. Amino acid sequence: CASSPTGEYTNYGYTF.

V is TRBV5-6 and J is TRBJ1-1, with 10 positions matching TRBD1. Germline V gene sequence: CDR1 SGHDT, CDR2 YYEEEE. V was clipped by 5 bases and J by 10 bases; unmatched bases: 8. The CDR3 loop spans 13 amino acids. The CDR3 is CASSYDRGLGAFF. The CDR3, as DNA: TGTGCCAGCAGTTACGACAGGGGGCTAGGAGCTTTCTTT.

V gene TRBV7-2 combines with J gene TRBJ2-1; the D gene is possibly TRBD1 (6 bases). The V gene lost 5 bases and the J gene lost 6 bases, with 20 bases spanning the gap. Germline V CDR1 and CDR2: SGHTA, FQGNSA. The CDR3 is made up of 16 amino acids. CDR3 nucleotides: TGTGCCAGCAGCCAACAGGGTGGTAGCATAGGCAATGAGCAGTTCTTC. Translating gives CASSQQGGSIGNEQFF.

The gene calls are TRBV5-1 and TRBJ2-2; 7 nucleotides line up with TRBD1. The J segment lost 7 bases and the V segment lost 0 bases, leaving 9 bases of the junction unmatched. Germline CDR1 and CDR2: SGHRS and YFSETQ. The length of the CDR3 is 16 residues. The CDR3: CASSLATGIQGGELFF. DNA of the CDR3: TGCGCCAGCAGCTTGGCGACAGGGATCCAGGGCGGGGAGCTGTTTTTT.

The V call is TRBV2, the J call TRBJ1-2; no reliable D call. This CDR3 comprises 12 residues. Deletions cut 1 base from V and 2 bases from J, with 2 bases between. Germline V gene sequence: CDR1 SNHLY, CDR2 FYNNEI. The CDR3 sequence is CASSEVNYGYTF. In DNA form, the CDR3 reads TGTGCCAGCAGTGAAGTAAACTATGGCTACACCTTC.